This T cell receptor beta chain was found in a study of blood T cell repertoires in COVID-19. Study as a whole: PBMCs, B-cell-depleted T cells, or T cells provided the cDNA or gDNA that made up the material.

The study drew participants aged about 18 to 89 years from 20 to 30 US areas. Allocation to cohorts depended on clinical history reported by the participants. This clone was seen once. The sample has other DNA sequences that encode this CDR3 too. In the original workflow: Estimated nucleated cell counts came from reference gene primer amplification. TCRdb's copy holds only in-frame clones and misses some; the assay was immunoSEQ multiplex PCR. The V and J calls and clone size come from that table; D and trimming were worked out from the DNA. The repertoire has more than 200,000 clones, around 87% of them found once; the top ten carry approximately 1.7%. Sequenced sample: PBMCs or T cells enriched from blood (not recorded which). This receptor was identified in a woman in her 50s who had recovered from COVID-19.

CDR3 bases: TGCGCCAGCAGCTTGGGACACCAGAACACTGAAGCTTTCTTT. As protein: CASSLGHQNTEAFF. V and J are TRBV5-1 and TRBJ1-1; the D is unclear. Between the trimmed V and J ends, which lost 0 bases and 1 base, there was a span of 7 bases. CDR1 is SGHRS, CDR2 YFSETQ, per germline. The CDR3 is 14 amino acids. Full variable domain (missing parts from reference TRBV5-1 and TRBJ1-1): KAGVTQTPRYLIKTRGQQVTLSCSPISGHRSVSWYQQTPGQGLQFLFEYFSETQRNKGNFPGRFSGRQFSNSRSEMNVSTLELGDSALYLCASSLGHQNTEAFFGQGTRLTVV.